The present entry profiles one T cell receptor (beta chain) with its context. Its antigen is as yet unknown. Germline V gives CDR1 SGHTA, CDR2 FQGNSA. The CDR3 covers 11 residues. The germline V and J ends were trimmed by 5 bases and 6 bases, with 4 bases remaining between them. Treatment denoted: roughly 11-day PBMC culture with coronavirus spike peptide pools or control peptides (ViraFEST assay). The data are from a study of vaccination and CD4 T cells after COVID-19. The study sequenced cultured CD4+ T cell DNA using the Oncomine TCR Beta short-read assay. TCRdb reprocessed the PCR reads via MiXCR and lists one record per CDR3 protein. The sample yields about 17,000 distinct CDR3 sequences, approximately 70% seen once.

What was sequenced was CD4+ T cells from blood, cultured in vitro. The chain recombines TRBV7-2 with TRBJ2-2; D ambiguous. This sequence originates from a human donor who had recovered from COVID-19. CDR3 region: CASSPPGELFF. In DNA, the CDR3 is TGTGCCAGCAGCCCGCCCGGGGAGCTGTTTTTT.